The clone carrying this T cell receptor beta chain was observed once. Its antigen is unidentified. From germline, CDR1 is LNHNV and CDR2 YYDKDF (reference sequence). Trimming took off 1 base at V and 5 bases at J, with 11 bases between the two ends. The CDR3 is 14 amino acids. These data belong to a study of cytomegalovirus exposure and HLA in healthy donors. Points from the study as a whole: One variant, a missense change in DCLRE1C, was linked in a later analysis to TCR beta V- and J-gene trimming. There were 160 or so TCR beta chains listed as cytomegalovirus-associated.

A multiplex PCR was run with 60 Vbeta primers and 13 Jbeta primers. Here immunoSEQ multiplex PCR was the method, and the copy in TCRdb shows in-frame clones only, minus some. The data show around 200,000 clones, with approximately 81% seen just once and 3% to 4% held by the top ten. These donors, healthy bone marrow donors, were studied. When sampled, the donors appeared nominally healthy, though they likely had unrecorded immune exposures. The rearrangement joins TRBV15 to TRBJ2-5, with D possibly being TRBD2 (7 bases). This TCR was sampled from a man aged 50-59 years in good health and CMV-seronegative. Specimen: PBMCs. The CDR3 protein is CATSRVGGLETQYF. As DNA, the CDR3 is TGTGCCACCAGCAGAGTGGGGGGGCTGGAGACCCAGTACTTC.